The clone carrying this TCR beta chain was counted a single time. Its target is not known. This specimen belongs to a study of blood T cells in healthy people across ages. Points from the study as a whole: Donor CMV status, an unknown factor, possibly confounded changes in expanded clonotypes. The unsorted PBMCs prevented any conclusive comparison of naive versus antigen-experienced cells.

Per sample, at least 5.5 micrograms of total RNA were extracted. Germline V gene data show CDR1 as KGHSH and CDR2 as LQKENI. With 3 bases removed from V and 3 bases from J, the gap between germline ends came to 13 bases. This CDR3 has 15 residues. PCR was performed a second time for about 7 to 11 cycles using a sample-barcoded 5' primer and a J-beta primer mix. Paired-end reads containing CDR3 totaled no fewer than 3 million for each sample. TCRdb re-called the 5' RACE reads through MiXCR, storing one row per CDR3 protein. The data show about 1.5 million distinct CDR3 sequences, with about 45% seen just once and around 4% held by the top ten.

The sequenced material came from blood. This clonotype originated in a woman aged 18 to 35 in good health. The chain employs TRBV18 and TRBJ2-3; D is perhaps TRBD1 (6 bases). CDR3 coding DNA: TGTGCCAGCTCACCGGCAGGGGTGGAAACAGATACGCAGTATTTT. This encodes CASSPAGVETDTQYF.